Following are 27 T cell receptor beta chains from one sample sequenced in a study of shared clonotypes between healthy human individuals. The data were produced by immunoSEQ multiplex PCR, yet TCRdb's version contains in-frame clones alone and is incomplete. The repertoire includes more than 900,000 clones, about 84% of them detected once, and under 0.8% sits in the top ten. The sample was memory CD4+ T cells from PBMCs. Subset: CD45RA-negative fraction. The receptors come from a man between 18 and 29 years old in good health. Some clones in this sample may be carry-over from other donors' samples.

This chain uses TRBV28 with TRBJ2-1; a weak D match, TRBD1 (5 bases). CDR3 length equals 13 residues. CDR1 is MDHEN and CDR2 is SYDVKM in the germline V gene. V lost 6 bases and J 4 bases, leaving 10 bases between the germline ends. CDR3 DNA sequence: TGTGCCAGCAGCAACAGGCGGTACAATGAGCAGTTCTTC. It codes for CASSNRRYNEQFF.

In DNA, the CDR3 is TGTGCCAGCAGCTACCGACTAGCGGCTTACAATGAGCAGTTCTTC. Protein sequence: CASSYRLAAYNEQFF. This sequence joins TRBV7-6 and TRBJ2-1; 9 bases are a match to TRBD2. J lost 4 bases, V lost 4 bases, and 5 bases had no gene match. This CDR3 is 15 amino acids long. The germline V gene encodes CDR1 SGHVS and CDR2 FNYEAQ.

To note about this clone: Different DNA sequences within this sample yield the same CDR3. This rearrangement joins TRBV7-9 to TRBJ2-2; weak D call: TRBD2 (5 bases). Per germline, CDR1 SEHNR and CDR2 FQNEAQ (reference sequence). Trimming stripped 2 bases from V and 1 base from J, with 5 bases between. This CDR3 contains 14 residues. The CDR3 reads CASSLSGNTGELFF. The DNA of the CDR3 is TGTGCCAGCAGCTTAAGCGGGAACACCGGGGAGCTGTTTTTT.

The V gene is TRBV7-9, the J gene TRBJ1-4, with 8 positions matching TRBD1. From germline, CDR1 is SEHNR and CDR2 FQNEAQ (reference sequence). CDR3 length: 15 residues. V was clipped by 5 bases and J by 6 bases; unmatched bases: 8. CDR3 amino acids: CASSATTGGDEKLFF. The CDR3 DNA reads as TGTGCCAGCAGCGCAACAACAGGGGGGGATGAAAAACTGTTTTTT.

The DNA of the CDR3 is TGCGCCAGCAGCCAAGCAGGCCACGCAACCAGCACAGATACGCAGTATTTT. It codes for CASSQAGHATSTDTQYF. The chain recombines TRBV4-1 with TRBJ2-3; no firm D call. Germline V gene lookup returns CDR1 MGHRA and CDR2 YSYEKL. The CDR3 is 17 amino acids. V gave up 1 base and J gave up 0 bases, with 14 bases separating them.

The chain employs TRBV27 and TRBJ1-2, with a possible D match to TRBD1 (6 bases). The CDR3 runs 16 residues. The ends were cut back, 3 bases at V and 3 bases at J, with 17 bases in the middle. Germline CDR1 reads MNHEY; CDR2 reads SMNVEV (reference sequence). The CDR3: CASSFLGAGKDYGYTF. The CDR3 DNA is TGTGCCAGCAGTTTTTTGGGGGCGGGGAAGGACTATGGCTACACCTTC.

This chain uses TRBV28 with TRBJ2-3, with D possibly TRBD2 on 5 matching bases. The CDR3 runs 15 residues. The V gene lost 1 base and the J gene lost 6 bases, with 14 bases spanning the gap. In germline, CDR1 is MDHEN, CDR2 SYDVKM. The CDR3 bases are TGTGCCAGCAGTTTATCCGCGGGCCTCGGGGATACGCAGTATTTT. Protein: CASSLSAGLGDTQYF.

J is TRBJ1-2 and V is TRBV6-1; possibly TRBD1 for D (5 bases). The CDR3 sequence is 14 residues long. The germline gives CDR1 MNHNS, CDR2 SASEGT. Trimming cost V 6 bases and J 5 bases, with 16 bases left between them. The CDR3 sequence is CASRAPDRGYGYTF. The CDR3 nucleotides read TGTGCCAGCAGAGCCCCGGACCGGGGGTATGGCTACACCTTC.

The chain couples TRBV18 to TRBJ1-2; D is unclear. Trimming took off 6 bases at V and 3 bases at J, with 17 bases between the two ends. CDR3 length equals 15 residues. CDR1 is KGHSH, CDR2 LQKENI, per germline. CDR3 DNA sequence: TGTGCCAGCTCGCCCCAGTCTAACATCCACTATGGCTACACCTTC. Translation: CASSPQSNIHYGYTF.

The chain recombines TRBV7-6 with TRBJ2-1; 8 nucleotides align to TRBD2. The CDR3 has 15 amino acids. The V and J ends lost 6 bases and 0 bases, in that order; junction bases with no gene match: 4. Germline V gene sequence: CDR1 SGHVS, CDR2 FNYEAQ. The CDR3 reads CASRRSGSSYNEQFF. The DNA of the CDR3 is TGTGCCAGCAGAAGAAGCGGGAGCTCCTACAATGAGCAGTTCTTC.

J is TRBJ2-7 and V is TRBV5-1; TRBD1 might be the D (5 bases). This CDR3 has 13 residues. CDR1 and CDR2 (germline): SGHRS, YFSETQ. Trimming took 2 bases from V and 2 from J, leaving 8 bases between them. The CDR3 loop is CASSFGHPYEQYF. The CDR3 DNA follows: TGCGCCAGCAGCTTCGGACATCCCTACGAGCAGTACTTC.

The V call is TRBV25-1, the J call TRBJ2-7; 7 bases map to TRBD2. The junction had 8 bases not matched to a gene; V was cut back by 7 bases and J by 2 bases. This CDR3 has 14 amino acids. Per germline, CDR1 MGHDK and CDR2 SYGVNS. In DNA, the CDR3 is TGTGCCAGCACTTCAGCGGGGCGAGCCTACGAGCAGTACTTC. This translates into CASTSAGRAYEQYF.

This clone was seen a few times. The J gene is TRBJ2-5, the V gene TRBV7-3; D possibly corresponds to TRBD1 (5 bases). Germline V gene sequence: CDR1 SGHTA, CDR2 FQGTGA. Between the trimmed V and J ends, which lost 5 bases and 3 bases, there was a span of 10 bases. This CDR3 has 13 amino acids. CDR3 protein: CASSAGREETQYF. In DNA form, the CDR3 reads TGTGCCAGCAGCGCAGGGCGAGAAGAGACCCAGTACTTC.

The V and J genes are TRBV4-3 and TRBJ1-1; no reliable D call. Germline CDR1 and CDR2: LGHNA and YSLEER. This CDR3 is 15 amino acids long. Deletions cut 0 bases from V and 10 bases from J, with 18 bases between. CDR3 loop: CASSQDVMRASGAFF. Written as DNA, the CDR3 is TGCGCCAGCAGCCAAGATGTCATGCGGGCCTCGGGAGCTTTCTTT.

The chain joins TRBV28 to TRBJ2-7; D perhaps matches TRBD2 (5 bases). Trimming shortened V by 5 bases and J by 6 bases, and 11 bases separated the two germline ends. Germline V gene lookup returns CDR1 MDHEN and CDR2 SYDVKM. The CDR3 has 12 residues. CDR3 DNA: TGTGCCAGCAGTCCTCAGGCGGGCGAGCAGTACTTC. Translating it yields CASSPQAGEQYF.

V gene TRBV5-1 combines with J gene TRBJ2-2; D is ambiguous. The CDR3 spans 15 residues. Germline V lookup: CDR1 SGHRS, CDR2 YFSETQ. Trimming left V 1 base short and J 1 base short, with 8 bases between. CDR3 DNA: TGCGCCAGCAGCTTGCACTGGATGAACACCGGGGAGCTGTTTTTT. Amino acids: CASSLHWMNTGELFF.

CDR3 residues: CASSRREGLFSYEQYF. DNA for the CDR3: TGTGCCAGCAGCCGAAGGGAGGGGCTCTTCTCCTACGAGCAGTACTTC. The chain employs TRBV14 and TRBJ2-7; 7 positions agree with TRBD2. This CDR3 contains 16 residues. With V trimmed by 4 bases and J by 0 bases, 9 bases remained unmatched. CDR1 is SGHDN and CDR2 is FVKESK in the germline V gene. Supplemented by reference TRBV14 and TRBJ2-7, the full variable domain reads EAGVTQFPSHSVIEKGQTVTLRCDPISGHDNLYWYRRVMGKEIKFLLHFVKESKQDESGMPNNRFLAERTGGTYSTLKVQPAELEDSGVYFCASSRREGLFSYEQYFGPGTRLTVT.

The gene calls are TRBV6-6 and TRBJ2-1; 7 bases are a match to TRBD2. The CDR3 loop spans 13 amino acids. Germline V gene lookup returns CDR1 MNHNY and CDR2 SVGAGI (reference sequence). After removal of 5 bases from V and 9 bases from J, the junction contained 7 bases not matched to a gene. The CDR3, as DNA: TGTGCCAGCAGTGGGGGGGTTGGTGGTGAGCAGTTCTTC. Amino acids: CASSGGVGGEQFF.

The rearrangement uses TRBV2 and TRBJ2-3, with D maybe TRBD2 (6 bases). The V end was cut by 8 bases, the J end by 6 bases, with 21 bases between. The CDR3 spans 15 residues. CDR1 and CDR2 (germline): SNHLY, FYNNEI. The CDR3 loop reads CASRFGGRITDTQYF. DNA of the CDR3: TGTGCCAGCCGCTTCGGGGGACGGATCACTGATACGCAGTATTTT.

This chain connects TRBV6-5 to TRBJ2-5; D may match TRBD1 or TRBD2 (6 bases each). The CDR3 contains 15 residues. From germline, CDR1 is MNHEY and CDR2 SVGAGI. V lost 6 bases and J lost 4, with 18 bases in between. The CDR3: CASSRRGHSGETQYF. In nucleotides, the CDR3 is TGTGCCAGCAGCCGGCGGGGACACTCTGGAGAGACCCAGTACTTC.

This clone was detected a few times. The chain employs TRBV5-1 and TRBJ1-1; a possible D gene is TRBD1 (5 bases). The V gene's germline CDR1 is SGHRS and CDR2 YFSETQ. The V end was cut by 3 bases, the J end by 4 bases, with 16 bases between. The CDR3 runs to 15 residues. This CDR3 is CASSWGWGKATEAFF. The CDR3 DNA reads TGCGCCAGCAGCTGGGGGTGGGGAAAGGCCACTGAAGCTTTCTTT.

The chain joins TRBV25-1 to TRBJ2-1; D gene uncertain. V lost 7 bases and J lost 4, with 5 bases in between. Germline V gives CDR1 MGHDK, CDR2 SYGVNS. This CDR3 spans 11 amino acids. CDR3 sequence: CASTQYNEQFF. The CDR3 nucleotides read TGTGCCAGCACCCAGTACAATGAGCAGTTCTTC.

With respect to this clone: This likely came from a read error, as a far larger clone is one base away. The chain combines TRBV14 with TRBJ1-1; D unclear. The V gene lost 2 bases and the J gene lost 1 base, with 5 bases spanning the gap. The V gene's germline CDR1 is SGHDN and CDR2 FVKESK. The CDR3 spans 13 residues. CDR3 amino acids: CASSQQRNTEAFF. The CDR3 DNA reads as TGTGCCAGCAGCCAACAGAGGAACACTGAAGCTTTCTTT.

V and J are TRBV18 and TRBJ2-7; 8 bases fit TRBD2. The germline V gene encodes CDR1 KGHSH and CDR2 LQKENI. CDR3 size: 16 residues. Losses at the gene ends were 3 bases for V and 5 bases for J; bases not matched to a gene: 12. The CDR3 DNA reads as TGTGCCAGCTCACCGCTGGGGTTCGGGAGGGAAGACGAGCAGTACTTC. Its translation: CASSPLGFGREDEQYF. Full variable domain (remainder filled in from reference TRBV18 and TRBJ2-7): NAGVMQNPRHLVRRRGQEARLRCSPMKGHSHVYWYRQLPEEGLKFMVYLQKENIIDESGMPKERFSAEFPKEGPSILRIQQVVRGDSAAYFCASSPLGFGREDEQYFGPGTRLTVT.

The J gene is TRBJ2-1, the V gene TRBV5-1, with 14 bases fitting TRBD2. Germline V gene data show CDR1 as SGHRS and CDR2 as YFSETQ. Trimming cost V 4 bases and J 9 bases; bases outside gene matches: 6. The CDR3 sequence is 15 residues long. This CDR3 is CASSLGTSGSGEQFF. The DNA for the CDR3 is TGCGCCAGCAGCCTGGGGACTAGCGGGAGTGGTGAGCAGTTCTTC.

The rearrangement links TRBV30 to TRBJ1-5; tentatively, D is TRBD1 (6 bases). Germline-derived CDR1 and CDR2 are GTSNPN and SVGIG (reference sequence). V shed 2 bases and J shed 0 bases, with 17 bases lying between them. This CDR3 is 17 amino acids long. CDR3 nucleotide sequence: TGTGCCTGGAGTAAAGGGACACTACTTTATAGCAATCAGCCCCAGCATTTT. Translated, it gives CAWSKGTLLYSNQPQHF.

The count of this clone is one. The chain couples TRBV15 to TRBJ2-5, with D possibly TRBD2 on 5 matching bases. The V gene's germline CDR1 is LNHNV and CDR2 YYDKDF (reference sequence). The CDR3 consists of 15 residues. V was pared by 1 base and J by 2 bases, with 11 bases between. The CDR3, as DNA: TGTGCCACCAGCAGAGTGAGAGGGAGTCAAGAGACCCAGTACTTC. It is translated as CATSRVRGSQETQYF.